This passage covers 8 T cell receptor beta chains from one sample sequenced in a study of cytomegalovirus exposure and HLA in healthy donors. PCR involved 60 Vbeta and 13 Jbeta primers. Assay used: immunoSEQ multiplex PCR; TCRdb lists only in-frame clones, some missing. The table includes about 190,000 clones, around four fifths detected once. The specimen sequenced was PBMCs. These receptors all come from a woman in her forties or fifties in good health and CMV-seropositive.

The V and J genes are TRBV15 and TRBJ1-5; D is ambiguous. This CDR3 spans 15 amino acids. Looked up from germline, CDR1 is LNHNV and CDR2 is YYDKDF (reference sequence). With 0 bases removed from V and 7 bases from J, the gap between germline ends came to 13 bases. Here the CDR3 reads CATSRDDGGNQPQHF. CDR3 nucleotide sequence: TGTGCCACCAGCAGAGATGACGGAGGGAACCAGCCCCAGCATTTT.

The chain combines TRBV7-8 with TRBJ2-1, with D possibly being TRBD1 (5 bases). The CDR3 extends over 17 amino acids. Germline-derived CDR1 and CDR2 are SGHVS and FQNEAQ. Trimming pared 2 bases from V and 4 bases from J, leaving 18 bases between. The CDR3 bases are TGTGCCAGCAGCTTACCGCCACGACAGAAAACTTACAATGAGCAGTTCTTC. Amino acid sequence: CASSLPPRQKTYNEQFF.

This chain joins TRBV25-1 and TRBJ2-3; 12 positions match TRBD2. The length of the CDR3 is 17 residues. Germline trimming cut 3 bases from V and 2 bases from J; bases unmatched to any gene: 6. Germline V lookup: CDR1 MGHDK, CDR2 SYGVNS. CDR3 protein: CASSETSGGPNTDTQYF. CDR3 bases: TGTGCCAGCAGTGAGACTAGCGGGGGACCTAACACAGATACGCAGTATTTT.

The chain has TRBV27 and TRBJ2-3; 7 positions agree with TRBD2. This CDR3 comprises 15 residues. Losses at the gene ends were 2 bases for V and 5 bases for J; bases not matched to a gene: 7. In germline, CDR1 is MNHEY, CDR2 SMNVEV (reference sequence). The CDR3 region is CASSLRVLAQDTQYF. The CDR3 DNA reads as TGTGCCAGCAGTTTACGGGTACTAGCGCAAGATACGCAGTATTTT.

The DNA for the CDR3 is TGTGCCTGGAGTGTTCCCGGGAATGAAGCTTTCTTT. Its translation: CAWSVPGNEAFF. This chain connects TRBV30 to TRBJ1-1; D remains unclear. The CDR3 has 12 amino acids. V was cut by 0 bases and J by 7 bases, with 9 bases left in between. Per germline, CDR1 GTSNPN and CDR2 SVGIG (reference sequence).

This clone has just a few counts. The chain is built from TRBV6-4 and TRBJ1-4, with D possibly TRBD1 on 5 matching bases. This CDR3 contains 13 residues. V shed 4 bases and J shed 8 bases, with 11 bases lying between them. The V gene's germline CDR1 is MRHNA and CDR2 SNTAGT. The CDR3 bases are TGTGCCAGCAGTGTGTGGACAAGGGAAAAACTGTTTTTT. Protein: CASSVWTREKLFF.

The chain joins TRBV4-1 to TRBJ2-4, with 7 positions matching TRBD2. Germline V gives CDR1 MGHRA, CDR2 YSYEKL. This CDR3 has 14 residues. V shed 4 bases, J shed 8 bases, and the junction held 8 bases outside the gene matches. This chain's CDR3 is CASSPGLGADIQYF. DNA for the CDR3: TGCGCCAGCAGCCCCGGACTAGGAGCCGACATTCAGTACTTC.

The CDR3 reads CASAQGWGFGSPLHF. The CDR3 coding sequence is TGTGCCAGCGCCCAGGGGTGGGGGTTTGGTTCACCCCTCCACTTT. The chain is built from TRBV27 and TRBJ1-6, with D possibly matching TRBD1 (6 bases). V lost 8 bases and J 9 bases, leaving 20 bases between the germline ends. Germline V lookup: CDR1 MNHEY, CDR2 SMNVEV (reference sequence). The CDR3 contains 15 residues.